Below, 15 T cell receptor beta chains from the same sample are listed, as sequenced in a study of spatial heterogeneity in lung cancer. TCRdb reanalysed the 5' RACE reads using MiXCR and keeps one entry per CDR3 protein. The sample records 25,000 to 35,000 distinct CDR3 sequences, more than 9% being singletons. As to time point: blood at routine non-recurrence follow-up after resection. The sample here was PBMCs, taken at follow-up. All receptors derive from a female donor with early-stage non-small cell lung cancer.

This chain uses TRBV5-1 with TRBJ1-6; no clear D. Between the trimmed V and J ends, which lost 2 bases and 4 bases, there was a span of 10 bases. Germline-derived CDR1 and CDR2 are SGHRS and YFSETQ. The CDR3 totals 15 residues. In DNA, the CDR3 is TGCGCCAGCAGCTTCGGCGGGGAATATAATTCACCCCTCCACTTT. This gives the protein CASSFGGEYNSPLHF.

Notes on this clonotype: A clone one base away is much larger, so this may be a read error. The rearrangement uses TRBV25-1 and TRBJ2-2; D is uncertain. Germline CDR1 reads MGHDK; CDR2 reads SYGVNS. The CDR3 length is 12 residues. The DNA of the CDR3 is TGTGCCAACAGTGAATATGGCGGGGAGCTGTTTTTT. It is translated as CANSEYGGELFF.

The chain combines TRBV5-1 with TRBJ2-3, with 15 bases fitting TRBD2. Trimming removed 2 bases from V and 1 base from J; junction bases left unmatched: 5. The CDR3 is 18 residues long. CDR1 and CDR2 from the germline V gene are SGHRS and YFSETQ. The CDR3 DNA follows: TGCGCCAGCAGCTTCGGACTAGCGGGGGGGCCTGGCACAGATACGCAGTATTTT. This sequence encodes CASSFGLAGGPGTDTQYF.

This clonotype was recorded at least ten times. The chain employs TRBV28 and TRBJ2-7, with 11 bases aligning to TRBD1. The J segment lost 3 bases and the V segment lost 5 bases, leaving 6 bases of the junction unmatched. This CDR3 is built from 15 residues. The germline CDR1 and CDR2 sequences are MDHEN and SYDVKM. CDR3 residues: CASSHMGQGVYEQYF. Here the CDR3 DNA reads TGTGCCAGCAGTCACATGGGACAGGGGGTCTACGAGCAGTACTTC.

This chain joins TRBV7-2 and TRBJ1-6; perhaps TRBD1 as D (6 bases). V was clipped by 4 bases and J by 4 bases, with 14 bases between them. Germline CDR1 and CDR2: SGHTA and FQGNSA. The length of the CDR3 is 16 residues. CDR3 nucleotide sequence: TGTGCCAGCAGCTCTCAGGACAGAGGATATAATTCACCCCTCCACTTT. Amino acid sequence: CASSSQDRGYNSPLHF. The full variable domain, completed using reference TRBV7-2 and TRBJ1-6, is GAGVSQSPSNKVTEKGKDVELRCDPISGHTALYWYRQSLGQGLEFLIYFQGNSAPDKSGLPSDRFSAERTGGSVSTLTIQRTQQEDSAVYLCASSSQDRGYNSPLHFGNGTRLTVT.

This clonotype was counted at least ten times. This sequence joins TRBV28 and TRBJ1-4; D call uncertain. Germline loops: CDR1 MDHEN, CDR2 SYDVKM. The CDR3 sequence is 14 residues long. V lost 7 bases to trimming and J lost 0 bases, with 9 bases between them. The CDR3 loop reads CASTQHATNEKLFF. The CDR3 DNA is TGTGCCAGCACCCAACACGCAACTAATGAAAAACTGTTTTTT.

This chain uses TRBV20-1 with TRBJ1-5; weak D call: TRBD1 (6 bases). The CDR3 spans 12 residues. Per germline, CDR1 DFQATT and CDR2 SNEGSKA (reference sequence). Trimming took 6 bases from V and 9 from J, leaving 15 bases between them. The CDR3: CSAGTKRRPQHF. The CDR3 coding sequence is TGCAGTGCAGGGACAAAGAGACGGCCCCAGCATTTT.

The rearrangement uses TRBV5-4 and TRBJ2-2; 10 bases are a match to TRBD1. Germline V gene lookup returns CDR1 SGHNT and CDR2 YYREEE (reference sequence). The J segment lost 3 bases and the V segment lost 4 bases, leaving 3 bases of the junction unmatched. The CDR3 consists of 15 residues. The CDR3 protein is CASSPGTGDTGELFF. The CDR3 bases are TGTGCCAGCAGCCCCGGGACAGGGGACACCGGGGAGCTGTTTTTT.

The CDR3 reads CSVAVAGLNTEAFF. The CDR3 region has the DNA TGCAGCGTTGCGGTGGCAGGCCTGAACACTGAAGCTTTCTTT. The genes are TRBV29-1 and TRBJ1-1, with no clear D. Germline assignment: CDR1 SQVTM and CDR2 ANQGSEA. The CDR3 is 14 amino acids. V was cut by 4 bases and J by 0 bases, with 12 bases left in between.

This clonotype was counted ten times or more. The chain has TRBV6-5 and TRBJ1-5; D is ambiguous. This CDR3 comprises 13 residues. Trimming took 10 bases from V and 7 from J, leaving 17 bases between them. Per germline, CDR1 MNHEY and CDR2 SVGAGI. CDR3 residues: CATTVRFGQPQHF. In DNA, the CDR3 is TGTGCCACTACGGTCAGATTTGGACAGCCCCAGCATTTT.

This clonotype was found many times. V usage is TRBV5-1 and J usage is TRBJ1-1; D may be TRBD1 (5 bases). The germline V and J ends were trimmed by 0 bases and 2 bases, with 8 bases remaining between them. The length of the CDR3 is 14 residues. CDR1 and CDR2 from the germline V gene are SGHRS and YFSETQ. In DNA, the CDR3 is TGCGCCAGCAGCTTGGCCGGGGACAACACTGAAGCTTTCTTT. This translates into CASSLAGDNTEAFF. The variable domain in full, completed from reference TRBV5-1 and TRBJ1-1, reads KAGVTQTPRYLIKTRGQQVTLSCSPISGHRSVSWYQQTPGQGLQFLFEYFSETQRNKGNFPGRFSGRQFSNSRSEMNVSTLELGDSALYLCASSLAGDNTEAFFGQGTRLTVV.

This clonotype was counted only a few times. V usage is TRBV7-2 and J usage is TRBJ2-1; possibly TRBD1 or TRBD2 for D (5 bases each). This CDR3 comprises 14 residues. The germline gives CDR1 SGHTA, CDR2 FQGNSA. Trimming removed 7 bases at V and 9 bases at J, with 19 bases between. CDR3 protein: CASNINPSGGEQFF. In DNA, the CDR3 is TGTGCCAGCAACATTAATCCGTCTGGGGGTGAGCAGTTCTTC.

This chain links TRBV4-3 with TRBJ2-7; 12 bases map to TRBD2. The germline V gene has CDR1 LGHNA and CDR2 YSLEER. CDR3 length equals 15 residues. The V gene end was trimmed by 4 bases and the J gene end by 2 bases; junction bases not matched to a gene: 3. CDR3 bases: TGCGCCAGCAGCCCGGGACTAGCGGGCGCCTACGAGCAGTACTTC. The encoded protein is CASSPGLAGAYEQYF.

There are many counts of this clonotype. This rearrangement joins TRBV24-1 to TRBJ2-1; D ambiguous. CDR3 length equals 12 residues. V was trimmed by 2 bases and J by 9 bases, leaving 7 bases between them. Per the germline V gene, CDR1 is KGHDR and CDR2 is SFDVKD. CDR3 in amino acids: CATSDYNGEQFF. CDR3 in DNA: TGTGCCACCAGTGATTATAATGGTGAGCAGTTCTTC.

Note on this clonotype: With a much larger clone just one base away, this may be a read error. The CDR3 does not end in the conserved phenylalanine or tryptophan, so this is likely a read error. The chain links TRBV7-8 to TRBJ2-7, with 11 bases matching TRBD2. Losses at the gene ends were 5 bases for V and 0 bases for J; bases not matched to a gene: 6. This CDR3 has 16 amino acids. CDR1 SGHVS and CDR2 FQNEAQ come from the germline V gene. CDR3 DNA sequence: TGTGCCAGCAGCCCGCGCCTAGCGGGGGGCTCCTACGAGCAGTACCTC. Translating gives CASSPRLAGGSYEQYL.